This T cell receptor (beta chain) is drawn from a study of control samples from healthy donors and cancer patients. Here immunoSEQ multiplex PCR was the method, and the copy in TCRdb shows in-frame clones only, minus some. The table has 70,000 or so clones, roughly 89% seen once. The sequencing input was PBMCs. This receptor was obtained from a man in his sixties with lung cancer.

The CDR3 DNA is TGTGCCAGCAGTGCCCGCGGGACTAGCGGGGGGGCGGGAACAGATACGCAGTATTTT. This encodes CASSARGTSGGAGTDTQYF. V is TRBV6-1 and J is TRBJ2-3; 16 bases match TRBD2. The V and J ends lost 4 bases and 3 bases, in that order; junction bases with no gene match: 10. Germline V gene data show CDR1 as MNHNS and CDR2 as SASEGT. CDR3 size: 19 residues.